These 4 T cell receptor beta chains came from one sample sequenced in a study of cytomegalovirus exposure and HLA in healthy donors. Researchers ran the PCR with 60 Vbeta and 13 Jbeta primers. The repertoire was sequenced with immunoSEQ multiplex PCR; TCRdb's copy has only in-frame clones and lacks some. The data contain around 120,000 clones, 75% to 85% of them seen just once; the ten biggest clones take up roughly 2.5%. Source material: PBMCs. The source of these receptors is a man in his fifties in good health and CMV-seronegative.

The genes are TRBV13 and TRBJ1-1; D possibly corresponds to TRBD1 (6 bases). In germline, CDR1 is PRHDT, CDR2 FYEKMQ (reference sequence). V was shortened by 6 bases and J by 1 base, with 9 bases between the two germline ends. CDR3 length: 13 residues. The CDR3 DNA is TGTGCCAGCAGGGGGGCGGGGAACACTGAAGCTTTCTTT. Translation: CASRGAGNTEAFF. Full variable domain (rest looked up from reference TRBV13 and TRBJ1-1): AAGVIQSPRHLIKEKRETATLKCYPIPRHDTVYWYQQGPGQDPQFLISFYEKMQSDKGSIPDRFSAQQFSDYHSELNMSSLELGDSALYFCASRGAGNTEAFFGQGTRLTVV.

This clone was counted a single time. The CDR3 bases are TGTGCCAGCAGTCTAGGACAGGGTGGCGGCTATGGCTACACCTTC. Translation gives CASSLGQGGGYGYTF. The chain employs TRBV2 and TRBJ1-2, with TRBD1 matching over 8 bases. This CDR3 has 15 residues. Unmatched junction bases numbered 9, after V lost 5 bases and J lost 4 bases. Germline assignment: CDR1 SNHLY and CDR2 FYNNEI.

The chain combines TRBV13 with TRBJ1-1, with TRBD1 matching 7 bases. This CDR3 has 15 amino acids. The germline V gene has CDR1 PRHDT and CDR2 FYEKMQ (reference sequence). The V gene end was trimmed by 5 bases and the J gene end by 4 bases; junction bases not matched to a gene: 10. The DNA of the CDR3 is TGTGCCAGCAGCCCCCCGACAGGGAGGAGCACTGAAGCTTTCTTT. Its translation is CASSPPTGRSTEAFF.

The chain combines TRBV7-6 with TRBJ2-5; D remains ambiguous. CDR1 and CDR2 (germline): SGHVS, FNYEAQ. The CDR3 has 13 amino acids. Trimming removed 5 bases from V and 10 bases from J, with 17 bases in between. CDR3 residues: CASSEILRSVQYF. Here the CDR3 DNA reads TGTGCCAGCAGCGAAATCCTAAGATCGGTCCAGTACTTC.